The entry that follows covers one T cell receptor (beta chain) sequence. CDR1 is MGHRA and CDR2 is YSYEKL in the germline V gene. This CDR3 contains 18 residues. Trimming took 3 bases from V and 3 from J; bases not matched to a gene: 7. The data are from a study of blood T cell repertoires in COVID-19. Study information: Samples representing acute and convalescent COVID-19 were sourced from the United States, Italy and Spain. T cells, B-cell-depleted T cells, or PBMCs provided the cDNA or gDNA that served as material.

In the original processing: Estimates of nucleated cell counts were drawn from the amplification of reference gene primers. This table comes from immunoSEQ multiplex PCR, and its TCRdb copy is limited to in-frame clones, with some not included. Clone size and the V and J calls come from that table; the DNA yielded D and trimming. The sample has some 170,000 clones; approximately 90% are singletons. Seattle patient enrollment occurred during active infection, with longitudinal follow-up thereafter. The specimen was peripheral blood. The rearrangement uses TRBV4-1 and TRBJ2-1; 14 nucleotides align to TRBD2. This clonotype was obtained from a woman between 65 and 79 years old with COVID-19, enrolled during active disease. CDR3: CASSQPRLAGGNYNEQFF. The DNA of the CDR3 is TGCGCCAGCAGCCAGCCCAGACTAGCGGGAGGGAACTACAATGAGCAGTTCTTC.